The T cell receptor (beta chain) described here comes from a study of read filtering for tumor transcriptome and immune sequencing (dated by TCRdb to between 2020 and 2021). As for the study more broadly: The cohort consisted of approximately 17 male and roughly 15 female patients, with a mean age of about 64 years and an age range of about 40 to 90. Under revised international staging, 8 or 9 patients fell into R-ISS I, about 17 into R-ISS II and about 7 into R-ISS III. After DNase treatment, whole-transcriptome libraries were prepared using the TruSeq RNA Access Library Prep Kit. TCR-region mapped reads per sample ranged from about 4.05 to 10.27 million with IR-seq versus only roughly 85 to 1,300 with RNA-seq. The study compared TCR repertoires from targeted immune repertoire sequencing and bulk whole-transcriptome sequencing run on the same bone marrow samples. One main goal was a read-filtering strategy for immune repertoire data, in particular deciding whether clonotypes backed by only one read should be removed.

TCR libraries were constructed from approximately 360 ng RNA using the Immunoverse kit, and molecular barcoded adaptors covering alpha/delta and beta/gamma chains were employed. TCR library preparation used the same RNA that was used for transcriptome sequencing. An Illumina HiSeq 4000 with 2 x 150 cycles was used to sequence the TCR libraries. On the study's bioinformatics: MiXCR aligned TCR reads to human V, D, J and C references and assembled the aligned reads into CDR3 clonotypes, with quality filtering and error correction included. The tcR package in R was used to analyze clonotype counts and gene usage diversity. Raw mapping reads were checked after the RNA-seq reads had been mapped by STAR aligner version 2.5.3a onto the human GRCh37 genome. To test how sequencing depth affected the clonotypes detected, IR-seq fastq files were randomly downsampled with Seqtk 1.3. The raw public data were reprocessed by TCRdb itself: fastp quality trimming at Q25, MiXCR clonotype calling, in-frame beta chains only. Each CDR3 protein appears once, grouped with its most common genes and DNA. TCRdb's processing, not the authors', yielded these V and J calls. The sample records over 35,000 distinct CDR3 sequences, around 15% of which are singletons. In total, the top ten clones hold about 30% of the sample.

Points the paper makes about the study in general: The sorted CD138-negative fraction was not purified T cells but a mixed bone marrow immune population. Compared with RNA-seq, IR-seq captured clonotypes at much higher depth and more reliably, and a smaller IR-seq throughput was enough to identify most shared clonotypes. In IR-seq, single-read clonotypes were about 81.9% of clonotypes but approximately 4% of total reads; in RNA-seq they were about 70% of clonotypes and approximately 40% of reads. The correlation between IR-seq and RNA-seq shared clonotype proportions rose when single-read clonotypes were removed.

Many counts were recorded for this clonotype. Its antigen is still unknown. A read error may produce the germline difference seen at one junction end. Every patient had bone marrow sampled at the time of active disease. Bone marrow mononuclear cells were isolated by Ficoll-Hypaque density gradient centrifugation. Myeloma plasma cells were removed and CD138-negative cells were obtained by negative selection following labeling with CD138 magnetic microbeads on a MACS separator. Flow cytometry with CD138 antibodies on an Attune NxT was used to check how pure the isolated cells were. TRIzol reagent was used to extract total RNA, which was then quantified with a NanoDrop spectrophotometer. Paired RNA-seq and IR-seq were performed on each patient's CD138-negative bone marrow sample. The specimen sequenced was a population of CD138-negative cells sorted from bone marrow. Reading the label with the study, this specimen's cell subset or site is: bone marrow mononuclear cells depleted of CD138+ plasma/myeloma cells by negative magnetic selection. The TCR originated in a donor at least 40 years old with multiple myeloma.

The DNA is as follows: TGTGCTAGTAGGGGAGGGAGCTCCTACAATGAGCAGTTCTTC. Its coded protein is CASRGGSSYNEQFF. The chain couples TRBV19 to TRBJ2-1; a stretch of 7 junction bases matches TRBD2. Taken from the germline V gene (reference sequence), the CDR1 and CDR2 loops are LNHDA and SQIVND. The CDR3 holds 14 amino acids from the cysteine to the phenylalanine. CDR3 DNA is the only sequence kept; it has 42 bases, read in frame from the first base.